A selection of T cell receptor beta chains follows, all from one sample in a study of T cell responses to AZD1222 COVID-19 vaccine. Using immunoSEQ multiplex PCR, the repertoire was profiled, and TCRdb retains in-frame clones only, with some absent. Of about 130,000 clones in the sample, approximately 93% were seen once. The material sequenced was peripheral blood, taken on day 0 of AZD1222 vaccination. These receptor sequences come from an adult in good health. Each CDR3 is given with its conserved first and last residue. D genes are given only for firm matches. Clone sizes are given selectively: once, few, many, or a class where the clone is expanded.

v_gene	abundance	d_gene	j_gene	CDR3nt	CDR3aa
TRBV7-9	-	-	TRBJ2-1	TGTGCCAGCAGCTTTCTCGTGGGTGGGCAGTTCTTC	CASSFLVGGQFF
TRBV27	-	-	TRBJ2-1	TGTGCCAGCAGTCTCAATGGGCTAGGAGGTGAGCAGTTCTTC	CASSLNGLGGEQFF
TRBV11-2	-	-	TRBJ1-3	TGTGCCAGCAGCCAGGGATTTACTGGAAACACCATATATTTT	CASSQGFTGNTIYF
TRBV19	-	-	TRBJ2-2	TGTGCCAGTAGTATAGAGGCGATCGGCGGGGAGCTGTTTTTT	CASSIEAIGGELFF
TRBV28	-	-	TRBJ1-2	TGTGCCAGCAGCCTCGGTAGGACGGACTATGGCTACACCTTC	CASSLGRTDYGYTF
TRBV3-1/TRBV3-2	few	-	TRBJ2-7	TGTGCCAGCAGCCACCCTAGTAGTTACGAGCAGTACTTC	CASSHPSSYEQYF
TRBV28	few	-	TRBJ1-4	TGTGCCAGCAGTTTGCTAGGGACTAATGAAAAACTGTTTTTT	CASSLLGTNEKLFF
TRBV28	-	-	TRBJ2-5	TGTGCCAGCAGTTTTAAAGTGGGGAGTCAGCACTTC	CASSFKVGSQHF
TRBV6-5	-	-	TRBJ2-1	TGTGCCAGCAGAGATCCCAGGGTTAATGAGCAGTTCTTC	CASRDPRVNEQFF
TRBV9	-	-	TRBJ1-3	TGTGCCAGCAGCACTCGACACTCCTCTGGAAACACCATATATTTT	CASSTRHSSGNTIYF
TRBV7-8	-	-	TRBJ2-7	TGTGCCAGCAGCGAGCCCCTACGAAGGAGCTCCTACGAGCAGTACTTC	CASSEPLRRSSYEQYF
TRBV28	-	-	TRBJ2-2	TGTGCCAGCAGTTCCCACGGCCTCACCGGGGAGCTGTTTTTT	CASSSHGLTGELFF
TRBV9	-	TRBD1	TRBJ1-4	TGTGCCAGCAGCGTAGGACAGGGGAGGCCAACTAATGAAAAACTGTTTTTT	CASSVGQGRPTNEKLFF
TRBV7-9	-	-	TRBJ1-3	TGTGCCAGCAGCTTAGTCGCAGTCTCTGGAAACACCATATATTTT	CASSLVAVSGNTIYF
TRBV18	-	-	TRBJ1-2	TGTGCCAGCTCACCAACGGGTTCGGGTGGCTACACCTTC	CASSPTGSGGYTF
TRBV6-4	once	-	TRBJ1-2	TGTGCCAGCAGTGACTCGAGGAGGCTCTACACCTTC	CASSDSRRLYTF
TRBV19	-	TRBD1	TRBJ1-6	TGTGCCAGTAGTGGGGGACAGGGTCGTTCACCCCTCCACTTT	CASSGGQGRSPLHF
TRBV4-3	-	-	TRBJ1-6	TGCGCCAGCAGCCAAACAGGGAATAATTCACCCCTCCACTTT	CASSQTGNNSPLHF
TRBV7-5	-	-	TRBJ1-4	TGTGCCAGAAGCCTAGACAGGACTTTAGGGCGGGAAAAACTGTTTTTT	CARSLDRTLGREKLFF
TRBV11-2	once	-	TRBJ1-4	TGTGCCAGCAGCATACGGGCCGCTCATAATGAAAAACTGTTTTTT	CASSIRAAHNEKLFF
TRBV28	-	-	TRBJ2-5	TGTGCCAGCAGTTCACCGGGACTCACCGAGACCCAGTACTTC	CASSSPGLTETQYF
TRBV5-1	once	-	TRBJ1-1	TGCGCCAGCAGCTTGGGACAGACGAACACTGAAGCTTTCTTT	CASSLGQTNTEAFF
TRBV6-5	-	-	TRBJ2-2	TGTGCCAGCAGTTACGGGACGGAGGGTACCGGGGAGCTGTTTTTT	CASSYGTEGTGELFF
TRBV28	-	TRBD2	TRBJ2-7	TGTGCCAGCAGTTTTTCAGGACTAGACTCCTACGAGCAGTACTTC	CASSFSGLDSYEQYF
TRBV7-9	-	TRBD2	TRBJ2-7	TGTGCCAGCAGCCGACTCTACACCTCAGGGAGGGACGAGCAGTACTTC	CASSRLYTSGRDEQYF
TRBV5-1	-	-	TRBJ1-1	TGCGCCAGCAGCAAGGGGGGCGCAGGGAATCGCACTGAAGCTTTCTTT	CASSKGGAGNRTEAFF
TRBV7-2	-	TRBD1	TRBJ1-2	TGTGCCAGCACCCTAGTGGGGTTAGGGGGCTCCTATGGCTACACCTTC	CASTLVGLGGSYGYTF
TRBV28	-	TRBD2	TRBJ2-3	TGTGCCAGCAGTTCCCCGACTAGCGGGAGTCTTTCAGATACGCAGTATTTT	CASSSPTSGSLSDTQYF
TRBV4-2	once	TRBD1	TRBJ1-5	TGTGCCAGCAGCCTCGGGACAGAAAATCAGCCCCAGCATTTT	CASSLGTENQPQHF
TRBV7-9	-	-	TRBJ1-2	TGTGCCAGCAGCTTAGAAGGACAGTTTTCTAACTATGGCTACACCTTC	CASSLEGQFSNYGYTF
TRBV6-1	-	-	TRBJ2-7	TGTGCCAGCAGTGACAGTCGTTACGAGCAGTACTTC	CASSDSRYEQYF
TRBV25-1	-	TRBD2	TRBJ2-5	TGTGCCAGCAGGGAACTAGCGGGAGGGTATCATGGGGAAGAGACCCAGTACTTC	CASRELAGGYHGEETQYF
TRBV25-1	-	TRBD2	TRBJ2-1	TGTGCCAGCAGTGAATCACCGGGACTAGCGGGAGAAATTGAGCAGTTCTTC	CASSESPGLAGEIEQFF
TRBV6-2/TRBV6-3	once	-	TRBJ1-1	TGTGCCAGCAGTTACGGTACAACGAACACTGAAGCTTTCTTT	CASSYGTTNTEAFF
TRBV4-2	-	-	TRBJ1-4	TGTGCCAGCAGCCCCTCAGTCCTTGGTGAAAAACTGTTTTTT	CASSPSVLGEKLFF
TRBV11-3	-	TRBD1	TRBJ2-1	TGTGCCAGCAGCCGACAGGGGGGGAACAATGAGCAGTTCTTC	CASSRQGGNNEQFF
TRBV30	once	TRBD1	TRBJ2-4	TGTGCCTGGAGCCGGACAGGGGGCAAAAACATTCAGTACTTC	CAWSRTGGKNIQYF
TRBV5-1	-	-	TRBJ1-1	TGCGCCAGCAGCTTGGCGGACAACGAAGCTTTCTTT	CASSLADNEAFF
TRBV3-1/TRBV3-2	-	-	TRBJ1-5	TGTGCCAGCAGTCTTAGGGGTAGCAATCAGCCCCAGCATTTT	CASSLRGSNQPQHF
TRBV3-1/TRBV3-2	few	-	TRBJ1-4	TGTGCCAGCAGCCAAGATTGGTGGAGGGAGCCAGCCAATGAAAAACTGTTTTTT	CASSQDWWREPANEKLFF
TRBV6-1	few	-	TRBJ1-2	TGTGCCAGCAGTGAAACCAGGGACTATGGCTACACCTTC	CASSETRDYGYTF
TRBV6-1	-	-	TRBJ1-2	TGTGCCAGCAGTGACACGGGACTCTATGGCTACACCTTC	CASSDTGLYGYTF
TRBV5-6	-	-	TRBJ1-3	TGTGCCAGCAGCACCCCCCGGGGACTCTCTGGAAACACCATATATTTT	CASSTPRGLSGNTIYF
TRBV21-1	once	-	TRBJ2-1	TGTGCCAGCAGCTGGCCCCCCTGTCTCGGGGGGAGCTCCTACAATGAGCAGTTCTTC	CASSWPPCLGGSSYNEQFF
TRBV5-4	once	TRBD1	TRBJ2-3	TGTGCCAGCAGCTTGGGGCGGGACAGGGGGTATGAAGATACGCAGTATTTT	CASSLGRDRGYEDTQYF
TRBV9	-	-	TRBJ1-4	TGTGCCAGCAGCGTAACCGGGTGGGGCACTAATGAAAAACTGTTTTTT	CASSVTGWGTNEKLFF
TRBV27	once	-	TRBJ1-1	TGTGCCAGCAGTTTACGGGGTGGGGCCTTGGGAACTGAAGCTTTCTTT	CASSLRGGALGTEAFF
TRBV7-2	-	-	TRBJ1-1	TGTGCCAGCAGCTTAGTCCAGGGGAACACTGAAGCTTTCTTT	CASSLVQGNTEAFF
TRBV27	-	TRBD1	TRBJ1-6	TGTGCCAGCAGTTTCCGGACAGGGGTTAATTCACCCCTCCACTTT	CASSFRTGVNSPLHF
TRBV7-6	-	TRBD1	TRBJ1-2	TGTGCCAGCAGCCCCCCTACAGGGGTCGGCTACACCTTC	CASSPPTGVGYTF
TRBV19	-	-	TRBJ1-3	TGTGCCAGTAGTAACCCCGGACAGCCCTCTGGAAACACCATATATTTT	CASSNPGQPSGNTIYF
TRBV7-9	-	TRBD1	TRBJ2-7	TGTGCCAGCAGCAAGGACCCGGGACAGGGGTTAGGGGAGCAGTACTTC	CASSKDPGQGLGEQYF
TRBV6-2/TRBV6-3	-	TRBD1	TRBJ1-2	TGTGCCAGCAGTCGCCGACAGGGTACCTATGGCTACACCTTC	CASSRRQGTYGYTF
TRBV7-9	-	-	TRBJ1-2	TGTGCCAGCAGCTTCGGGACACCTTTTTATGGCTACACCTTC	CASSFGTPFYGYTF